These T cell receptor beta chains were read from a single sample in a study of PD-1 blockade in classical Hodgkin lymphoma. The assay was immunoSEQ multiplex PCR, and TCRdb's table has in-frame clones only and misses some. The sample contains under 100,000 clones, around 90% of which appear only once. The sequenced sample was peripheral blood mononuclear cells (PBMCs), obtained before the second cycle of nivolumab. These receptors came from a human donor with classical Hodgkin lymphoma. The CDR3 runs from the conserved cysteine through the conserved F or W. Each record gives: J gene, V gene, D gene, clone size, CDR3 protein, CDR3 DNA. The D gene is left open where the match is weak. Size tells how often a clone was seen (once, few, many) or the class of an expanded clone, and some rows leave it out.

TRBJ1-1,TRBV30,.,few,CAWSVHFNTEAFF,TGTGCCTGGAGTGTACACTTCAACACTGAAGCTTTCTTT
TRBJ1-2,TRBV29-1,.,.,CSVVWAGANYGYTF,TGCAGCGTTGTGTGGGCAGGGGCTAACTATGGCTACACCTTC
TRBJ2-5,TRBV6-5,TRBD2,.,CASSYGGRAGETQYF,TGTGCCAGCAGTTACGGCGGGAGGGCGGGAGAGACCCAGTACTTC
TRBJ2-2,TRBV11-3,.,once,CASSGRPNTGELFF,TGTGCCAGCAGCGGGAGGCCCAACACCGGGGAGCTGTTTTTT
TRBJ1-5,TRBV27,.,.,CASSFTGLPQHF,TGTGCCAGCAGTTTTACAGGGCTACCCCAGCATTTT
TRBJ2-5,TRBV25-1,.,.,CASSEGQGIETQYF,TGTGCCAGCAGTGAAGGGCAGGGCATAGAGACCCAGTACTTC
TRBJ1-5,TRBV19,.,.,CASSDPGLQPQHF,TGTGCCAGTAGTGACCCGGGACTACAGCCCCAGCATTTT
TRBJ2-4,TRBV5-6,TRBD2,.,CASSLDFSGSKNIQYF,TGTGCCAGCAGCTTGGATTTTAGCGGGAGTAAAAACATTCAGTACTTC
TRBJ1-3,TRBV28,.,.,CASSLRDRLYSGNTIYF,TGTGCCAGCAGTTTAAGAGACAGGCTCTATTCGGGGAACACCATATATTTT
TRBJ2-2,TRBV7-9,.,.,CASSYLLGELFF,TGTGCCAGCAGCTACCTCCTCGGGGAGCTGTTTTTT
TRBJ1-1,TRBV19,.,once,CASSIATDQAFF,TGTGCCAGTAGTATAGCGACAGACCAGGCTTTCTTT
TRBJ1-2,TRBV28,TRBD1,.,CASSLRVDRDDYGYTF,TGTGCCAGCAGTTTAAGGGTGGACAGGGACGACTATGGCTACACCTTC
TRBJ1-4,TRBV9,.,once,CARSGEKLFF,TGTGCCAGATCGGGAGAAAAACTGTTTTTT
TRBJ2-7,TRBV7-2,.,.,CASSQTAFSYEQYF,TGTGCCAGCAGCCAGACAGCTTTCTCCTACGAGCAGTACTTC
TRBJ2-3,TRBV28,.,.,CASRGGAGTQYF,TGTGCCAGCCGAGGCGGAGCGGGTACGCAGTATTTT
TRBJ2-5,TRBV15,.,.,CATSSPGQIIQETQYF,TGTGCCACCAGCAGTCCGGGACAAATCATACAAGAGACCCAGTACTTC
TRBJ2-7,TRBV18,.,.,CASSPRGYEQYF,TGTGCCAGCTCGCCGCGGGGCTACGAGCAGTACTTC
TRBJ2-7,TRBV9,TRBD1,.,CASSVDRGQGEQYF,TGTGCCAGCAGCGTTGACAGGGGGCAAGGGGAGCAGTACTTC
TRBJ2-7,TRBV6-5,.,.,CASSYDFPGAGEQYF,TGTGCCAGCAGTTACGACTTCCCCGGGGCGGGGGAGCAGTACTTC
TRBJ2-7,TRBV11-3,.,.,CASSLAILVTYEQYF,TGTGCCAGCAGCTTAGCGATTCTTGTCACCTACGAGCAGTACTTC
TRBJ1-2,TRBV9,.,.,CASSAAYGYTF,TGTGCCAGCAGCGCCGCCTATGGCTACACCTTC
TRBJ2-7,TRBV10-1,.,.,CASSIGTGGNEQYF,TGCGCCAGCAGTATCGGGACGGGTGGGAACGAGCAGTACTTC
TRBJ1-5,TRBV7-6,TRBD1,.,CASSLAAGTEDQPQHF,TGTGCCAGCAGCTTAGCCGCCGGGACAGAAGATCAGCCCCAGCATTTT
TRBJ2-7,TRBV7-2,TRBD2,.,CASSRGTSVAYEQYF,TGTGCCAGCAGCCGAGGGACTAGCGTAGCCTACGAGCAGTACTTC
TRBJ1-2,TRBV19,.,.,CASSIAGALRNYGYTF,TGTGCCAGTAGTATAGCCGGGGCCCTGAGAAACTATGGCTACACCTTC
TRBJ2-7,TRBV10-2,.,.,CATLGGVDYEQYF,TGCGCCACCCTGGGGGGAGTGGACTACGAGCAGTACTTC
TRBJ2-3,TRBV5-1,.,.,CASRGSEDTQYF,TGCGCCAGCAGAGGGTCTGAGGATACGCAGTATTTT
TRBJ2-3,TRBV19,.,.,CASSRRTASTDTQYF,TGTGCCAGTAGTCGGAGGACGGCTAGCACAGATACGCAGTATTTT
TRBJ2-2,TRBV9,.,.,CASSSRTENTGELFF,TGTGCCAGCAGCTCCCGGACAGAGAACACCGGGGAGCTGTTTTTT
TRBJ1-4,TRBV28,TRBD1,once,CASSLPRTGTVNEKLFF,TGTGCCAGCAGCTTGCCTCGGACCGGGACAGTTAATGAAAAACTGTTTTTT
TRBJ2-7,TRBV15,.,.,CATSKDTRGTYEQYF,TGTGCCACCAGCAAAGACACCAGGGGAACCTACGAGCAGTACTTC
TRBJ2-1,TRBV25-1,.,.,CASSEFVTGNYNEQFF,TGTGCCAGCAGTGAATTTGTTACAGGAAACTACAATGAGCAGTTCTTC
TRBJ2-1,TRBV7-6,.,.,CASSSDIRANEQFF,TGTGCCAGCAGCTCGGACATCAGGGCCAATGAGCAGTTCTTC
TRBJ2-5,TRBV5-1,.,.,CASSSPRQGPKETQYF,TGCGCCAGCAGCTCCCCTCGTCAGGGCCCCAAAGAGACCCAGTACTTC
TRBJ2-7,TRBV7-9,TRBD2,.,CASSSWGGDEQYF,TGTGCCAGCAGCTCGTGGGGGGGAGACGAGCAGTACTTC
TRBJ1-4,TRBV29-1,.,.,CSVVVGGGLFF,TGCAGCGTTGTAGTGGGGGGTGGACTGTTTTTT
TRBJ2-2,TRBV5-1,.,.,CASSLTGTNAGELFF,TGCGCCAGCAGCTTGACCGGGACCAACGCCGGGGAGCTGTTTTTT
TRBJ1-1,TRBV2,.,.,CASSNSQAGEAFF,TGTGCCAGCAGTAATTCCCAGGCCGGGGAAGCTTTCTTT
TRBJ1-4,TRBV9,.,.,CASSVDVGLAGEKLFF,TGTGCCAGCAGCGTAGATGTCGGGCTCGCGGGTGAAAAACTGTTTTTT
TRBJ2-7,TRBV6-7,.,.,CASSRGRAPRSYEQYF,TGTGCCAGCAGCAGGGGCAGGGCCCCCCGCTCCTACGAGCAGTACTTC
TRBJ1-4,TRBV18,TRBD1,.,CASSTGTGTEKLFF,TGTGCCAGCTCAACCGGGACAGGGACTGAAAAACTGTTTTTT
TRBJ1-2,TRBV6-5,TRBD1,.,CASSLLGRGHGYTF,TGTGCCAGCAGTCTTCTCGGCAGGGGGCATGGCTACACCTTC